A selection of T cell receptor beta chains follows, all from one sample in a study of cytomegalovirus exposure and HLA in healthy donors. Clones were read by immunoSEQ multiplex PCR, and TCRdb kept only the in-frame ones, dropping some. The profile covers roughly 150,000 clones, with 85% to 90% appearing a single time and just over 4% taken by the ten largest. Material: PBMCs. The receptors stem from a man between 18 and 35 years old in good health and CMV-seropositive. CDR3s leave out the opening cysteine and the closing phenylalanine or tryptophan. Size values are once, few and many counts, or a class for expanded clones, and some rows have none.

clone size,V gene,J gene,CDR3 protein
NA,TRBV21-1,TRBJ2-7,ASSKAQTIYEQY
large,TRBV29-1,TRBJ2-7,SVKGLAGGPYEQY
few,TRBV7-9,TRBJ1-1,ASSLVLGGTEAF
NA,TRBV25-1,TRBJ1-2,ASSDPGNYGYT
NA,TRBV6-1,TRBJ2-5,ASSKRQGGQETQY
few,TRBV2,TRBJ1-2,ASRADSPGYT
NA,TRBV6-6,TRBJ2-2,ASRTSSGSTGELF
NA,TRBV18,TRBJ1-1,ASSPRGQKPITNAEAF
NA,TRBV5-6,TRBJ1-3,ASSSRLNTIY
NA,TRBV18,TRBJ2-4,ASSPLPGGSQY
NA,TRBV9,TRBJ2-1,ASSVGPSGSSYNEQF
NA,TRBV28,TRBJ2-3,ASSMTGYTDTQY
NA,TRBV7-2,TRBJ2-5,ASSPTSGTQETQY
NA,TRBV19,TRBJ1-2,ASSTHWAEGYT
NA,TRBV5-4,TRBJ1-2,ASSLVRGSEGYT
NA,TRBV6-1,TRBJ2-1,ASSGGQGRF
NA,TRBV29-1,TRBJ2-5,SVAYIAGTEEETQY
NA,TRBV9,TRBJ2-1,ASSIGLADNEQF
NA,TRBV5-4,TRBJ2-1,ASSLARTSGSITNEQF
NA,TRBV9,TRBJ1-1,ASSVGRGQGATAAF
NA,TRBV5-1,TRBJ1-4,ASSDGGNIEKLF
NA,TRBV9,TRBJ2-3,ASSVGWLAGGPGTQY
once,TRBV27,TRBJ2-6,ASSLFGRGRPGANVLT
NA,TRBV28,TRBJ2-7,ASSDREVYEQY
NA,TRBV19,TRBJ2-2,ASIRQAGTGELF
NA,TRBV4-1,TRBJ2-1,ASSQESANEQF
NA,TRBV2,TRBJ1-2,ASRAGGRSNYGYT
few,TRBV9,TRBJ1-2,ASSVEPQGGGYT
NA,TRBV9,TRBJ2-1,ASSVGGTSGIEQF
NA,TRBV19,TRBJ2-1,ASSIEGQGYNEQF
NA,TRBV28,TRBJ2-1,ASSQLAGGRDEQF
NA,TRBV5-1,TRBJ2-7,ASSLAEDRKREQY
NA,TRBV29-1,TRBJ1-1,SVEMRGQGMNTEAF
NA,TRBV6-1,TRBJ1-2,ASSELGYGYT
NA,TRBV28,TRBJ1-4,ASIFAGATNEKLF
NA,TRBV28,TRBJ2-1,ASSLGRLVNEQF
NA,TRBV21-1,TRBJ2-1,ASRRQGSYNEQF
NA,TRBV11-2,TRBJ1-1,ASSVRQSVGYTEAF
NA,TRBV6-4,TRBJ2-3,ASKTSPAADTQY
NA,TRBV5-4,TRBJ2-5,ASSLGQGGAETQY
NA,TRBV5-1,TRBJ2-1,ASSLSPNDNEQF
NA,TRBV27,TRBJ2-3,ATRPGQGYHTQY
few,TRBV28,TRBJ2-3,ASSLSRQGDTDTQY
NA,TRBV6-5,TRBJ2-7,ASSYPKYRRPYEQY
NA,TRBV5-4,TRBJ2-5,ASSRDRGKTQY
NA,TRBV15,TRBJ2-4,ATSKGTGFGKNIQY
NA,TRBV7-9,TRBJ1-1,ASNRRQASSEAF
NA,TRBV5-1,TRBJ2-7,ASRDSGLSEYEQY
NA,TRBV6-1,TRBJ1-2,ASRRDRVGGYT
NA,TRBV14,TRBJ2-7,ASSQGQGVDEQY
NA,TRBV5-1,TRBJ2-1,ASSLDEAGGYNEQF
NA,TRBV7-9,TRBJ2-3,ASSLNGQGADTQY
NA,TRBV6-1,TRBJ2-1,ASSDGAGVYNEQF
once,TRBV7-9,TRBJ2-5,ASSLGLGTSGVQETQY
once,TRBV4-2,TRBJ1-1,ASSQAAGTGDTEAF
NA,TRBV2,TRBJ2-7,ASSLDRQADYEQY
once,TRBV27,TRBJ2-1,ASRYGQNSYNEQF
NA,TRBV7-9,TRBJ2-1,ATRSPRDEQF
NA,TRBV18,TRBJ2-5,ASSRTGGGQETQY